Presented here are 6 T cell receptor beta chains from one specimen sequenced in a study of vaccination and CD4 T cells after COVID-19. Cultured CD4+ T-cell DNA underwent Oncomine TCR Beta short-read sequencing. TCRdb reprocessed the PCR reads with MiXCR, giving one entry per CDR3 protein. The data show around 15,000 distinct CDR3 sequences, more than 45% seen once. Treatment: approximately nine-day PBMC culture with coronavirus spike peptide pools or control peptides (ViraFEST assay). These receptors have no identified antigens. The sequencing sample was made of CD4+ T cells from blood, cultured in vitro. The receptors were sampled from a human donor who had recovered from COVID-19.

This rearrangement joins TRBV4-3 to TRBJ1-1, with 11 nucleotides matching TRBD1. Germline CDR1 reads LGHNA; CDR2 reads YSLEER. The CDR3 extends over 14 amino acids. V was clipped by 0 bases and J by 6 bases; unmatched bases: 0. CDR3: CASSQEGQGAEAFF. CDR3 DNA: TGCGCCAGCAGCCAAGAGGGACAGGGGGCTGAAGCTTTCTTT.

J is TRBJ2-3 and V is TRBV7-9, with a possible D match to TRBD1 (5 bases). The V end was cut by 1 base, the J end by 2 bases, with 10 bases between. Germline V gene lookup returns CDR1 SEHNR and CDR2 FQNEAQ (reference sequence). There are 15 residues in the CDR3. The CDR3 sequence: CASSLVAGSTDTQYF. In DNA form, the CDR3 reads TGTGCCAGCAGCTTAGTCGCAGGGTCCACAGATACGCAGTATTTT.

This clonotype has only a few counts. The V and J genes are TRBV19 and TRBJ1-5, with 9 positions matching TRBD1. CDR1 LNHDA and CDR2 SQIVND come from the germline V gene (reference sequence). This CDR3 comprises 17 residues. V trimming: 1 base; J trimming: 9 bases; junction bases outside the gene matches: 13. The CDR3 sequence is CASSIGSTNRGRGPQHF. The CDR3 DNA follows: TGTGCCAGTAGTATAGGGTCGACGAACAGGGGGCGGGGGCCCCAGCATTTT.

The genes are TRBV20-1 and TRBJ2-5; TRBD2 matches 14 bases. The CDR3 contains 18 residues. The germline CDR1 and CDR2 sequences are DFQATT and SNEGSKA (reference sequence). Trimming cost V 6 bases and J 5 bases; bases outside gene matches: 17. CDR3 residues: CSAQGWGLAGAPGETQYF. CDR3 sequence (DNA): TGCAGTGCCCAAGGGTGGGGACTAGCGGGGGCCCCGGGGGAGACCCAGTACTTC.

V is TRBV18 and J is TRBJ2-5; 15 bases fit TRBD2. CDR3 size: 15 residues. CDR1 KGHSH and CDR2 LQKENI come from the germline V gene. V gave up 6 bases and J gave up 5 bases; unmatched junction bases: 4. The CDR3 region has the DNA TGTGCCAGCTCGCCTGGACTAGCGGGAGGGGAGACCCAGTACTTC. Its translation: CASSPGLAGGETQYF.

The chain couples TRBV5-4 to TRBJ2-5; D not certain. The CDR3 extends over 13 amino acids. Deletions cut 0 bases from V and 2 bases from J, with 5 bases between. In germline, CDR1 is SGHNT, CDR2 YYREEE (reference sequence). CDR3 DNA: TGTGCCAGCAGCTTGGAGCTGCAAGAGACCCAGTACTTC. It codes for CASSLELQETQYF.